The next 24 T cell receptor beta chains were all read from a single sample in a study of CD8 T cells in ankylosing spondylitis. No antigen is known for these receptors. Findings and limits, study-wide: A TCR beta motif made of eight highly homologous variants seemed typical of ankylosing spondylitis blood.

TCRdb itself ran the 5' RACE reads through MiXCR, one entry per CDR3 protein. The table includes hundreds of thousands of distinct CDR3 sequences, about 10% detected once. Source material: blood, either unsorted or a sorted T cell fraction (not recorded which). These receptors all stem from a male donor with ankylosing spondylitis.

This clonotype was observed at least ten times. This chain uses TRBV12-3 or TRBV12-4 with TRBJ2-3, with 9 bases fitting TRBD1. Germline trimming cut 6 bases from V and 2 bases from J; bases unmatched to any gene: 12. There are 17 residues in the CDR3. The CDR3 here is CASSLTGGSLFTDTQYF. The CDR3 nucleotides read TGTGCCAGCAGCCTTACAGGGGGCAGTTTATTCACAGATACGCAGTATTTT.

Only one count was recorded for this clonotype. The chain carries TRBV5-1 and TRBJ2-7; TRBD2 matches 8 bases. From germline, CDR1 is SGHRS and CDR2 YFSETQ. V was pared by 4 bases and J by 0 bases, with 6 bases of the junction left unmatched. The CDR3 has 15 amino acids. The DNA for the CDR3 is TGCGCCAGCAGCCGGGGGGGCGCGAGCTCCTACGAGCAGTACTTC. Translated: CASSRGGASSYEQYF.

A word on this clonotype: Its ends do not fully match the called genes, so a read error is possible. The gene calls are TRBV7-7 and TRBJ1-1, with 8 bases that match TRBD1. Germline loops: CDR1 SSHAT, CDR2 FNYEAQ (reference sequence). The CDR3 is 13 amino acids. The CDR3 DNA sequence: TGTGCTAGCAGTCCCGCTTCAGGGGGCGAAGCTTTCTTT. It is translated as CASSPASGGEAFF.

The rearrangement uses TRBV7-8 and TRBJ2-7, with D tentatively TRBD1 (6 bases). V lost 5 bases, J lost 6 bases, and 29 bases lay in between. The CDR3 length is 18 residues. Germline loops: CDR1 SGHVS, CDR2 FQNEAQ. CDR3 in amino acids: CASSPPNNWQGSPREQYF. CDR3 nucleotides: TGTGCCAGCAGCCCCCCAAATAATTGGCAGGGGAGTCCCCGCGAGCAGTACTTC.

This clonotype has ten or more counts. V gene TRBV20-1 combines with J gene TRBJ2-1, with a possible D match to TRBD1 (6 bases). V was clipped by 6 bases and J by 3 bases, with 18 bases between them. The CDR3 consists of 15 residues. CDR1 is DFQATT, CDR2 SNEGSKA, per germline (reference sequence). DNA of the CDR3: TGCAGTGCCACCCCCGCAGGGGTTAGCTACAATGAGCAGTTCTTC. Amino acids: CSATPAGVSYNEQFF.

In this sample, this clonotype turned up a few times. The CDR3, as DNA: TGCAGTGCTAGAGCGAGACTAGCGGGAATAAACAATGAGCAGTTCTTC. It translates to CSARARLAGINNEQFF. V usage is TRBV20-1 and J usage is TRBJ2-1; 11 bases are a match to TRBD2. Trimming took 1 base from V and 5 from J; bases not matched to a gene: 7. The CDR3 consists of 16 residues. The germline gives CDR1 DFQATT, CDR2 SNEGSKA (reference sequence).

The genes are TRBV20-1 and TRBJ1-2; D may be TRBD1 (6 bases). From germline, CDR1 is DFQATT and CDR2 SNEGSKA (reference sequence). This CDR3 contains 16 residues. The V end was cut by 6 bases, the J end by 5 bases, with 25 bases between. Here the CDR3 reads CSAEAKTGTKLYGYTF. DNA for the CDR3: TGCAGTGCCGAGGCCAAAACAGGGACCAAACTATATGGCTACACCTTC.

The chain combines TRBV2 with TRBJ1-1; D is unclear. The germline V gene encodes CDR1 SNHLY and CDR2 FYNNEI. The CDR3 has 13 amino acids. The ends were cut back, 8 bases at V and 3 bases at J, with 13 bases in the middle. The CDR3 DNA reads as TGTGCCAGCGCTCGGTTGGGAGACACTGAAGCTTTCTTT. Translation gives CASARLGDTEAFF. The variable domain in full, completed from reference TRBV2 and TRBJ1-1, reads EPEVTQTPSHQVTQMGQEVILRCVPISNHLYFYWYRQILGQKVEFLVSFYNNEISEKSEIFDDQFSVERPDGSNFTLKIRSTKLEDSAMYFCASARLGDTEAFFGQGTRLTVV.

This chain connects TRBV10-3 to TRBJ2-3; unclear D gene. The CDR3 runs to 12 residues. Trimming left V 10 bases short and J 6 bases short, with 14 bases between. Germline CDR1 is ENHRY and CDR2 is SYGVKD. The CDR3 loop reads CATRTAADTQYF. The CDR3 DNA is TGTGCCACGCGGACCGCTGCGGATACGCAGTATTTT.

The sample holds many counts of this clonotype. The chain employs TRBV20-1 and TRBJ1-4; TRBD1 matches at 8 bases. The CDR3 consists of 15 residues. Trimming took 1 base from V and 4 from J; bases not matched to a gene: 5. CDR1 and CDR2 from the germline V gene are DFQATT and SNEGSKA (reference sequence). CDR3 DNA: TGCAGTGCTAGAGGGCAGGGGGCGGATAATGAAAAACTGTTTTTT. This sequence encodes CSARGQGADNEKLFF.

This clonotype was seen many times. The chain couples TRBV29-1 to TRBJ2-3; weak D call: TRBD2 (6 bases). Germline values: CDR1 SQVTM, CDR2 ANQGSEA. V was cut by 5 bases and J by 0 bases, with 15 bases left in between. The CDR3 totals 15 residues. The CDR3 here is CSVQGGGKSTDTQYF. The CDR3, as DNA: TGCAGCGTTCAGGGAGGAGGGAAAAGCACAGATACGCAGTATTTT.

This rearrangement joins TRBV16 to TRBJ1-1, with D hard to call. CDR1 and CDR2 from the germline V gene are KGHSY and FQNENV. This CDR3 has 12 residues. V gave up 1 base and J gave up 7 bases, with 7 bases separating them. CDR3 residues: CASSQLRSEAFF. CDR3 nucleotides: TGTGCCAGCAGCCAATTGCGCAGTGAAGCTTTCTTT.

This clonotype was picked up many times. The rearrangement links TRBV9 to TRBJ2-3, with TRBD2 identical over 7 bases. Germline CDR1 reads SGDLS; CDR2 reads YYNGEE. Trimming cost V 2 bases and J 1 base; bases outside gene matches: 1. The CDR3 sequence is 14 residues long. CDR3 amino acids: CASSVTSGTDTQYF. CDR3 in DNA: TGTGCCAGCAGCGTTACTAGCGGCACAGATACGCAGTATTTT.

This clonotype was seen a few times. The chain couples TRBV28 to TRBJ1-1, with D tentatively TRBD1 (6 bases). The germline V gene has CDR1 MDHEN and CDR2 SYDVKM. V gave up 2 bases and J gave up 4 bases, with 14 bases separating them. This CDR3 has 15 residues. DNA of the CDR3: TGTGCCAGCAGTTTAAATACAGGGAAGTCCACTGAAGCTTTCTTT. Translated: CASSLNTGKSTEAFF.

The chain links TRBV20-1 to TRBJ2-1, with a tentative D call TRBD2 (6 bases). Germline V lookup: CDR1 DFQATT, CDR2 SNEGSKA (reference sequence). The CDR3 is made up of 13 amino acids. V was cut by 5 bases and J by 3 bases, with 11 bases left in between. DNA of the CDR3: TGCAGTGCTTATAGCGGCTACTACAATGAGCAGTTCTTC. Translation: CSAYSGYYNEQFF.

A few counts support this clonotype. The rearrangement links TRBV15 to TRBJ1-1, with TRBD1 matching over 9 bases. The CDR3 spans 15 residues. Per germline, CDR1 LNHNV and CDR2 YYDKDF (reference sequence). V was pared by 3 bases and J by 3 bases, with 5 bases of the junction left unmatched. CDR3 DNA: TGTGCCACCAGCAGGAAACAGGGGGCCTACACTGAAGCTTTCTTT. Amino acids: CATSRKQGAYTEAFF.

This sequence joins TRBV20-1 and TRBJ1-2; D uncertain. CDR3 length: 12 residues. The V end lost 5 bases, the J end lost 8 bases, and 15 bases lay between the germline ends. Per germline, CDR1 DFQATT and CDR2 SNEGSKA (reference sequence). The chain's CDR3 is CSASGNFWGYTF. The CDR3 DNA reads TGCAGTGCTTCCGGGAACTTTTGGGGCTACACCTTC.

For the CDR3, the DNA is TGTGCCAGCAGTTACGCGACAGGGGGAGGGCAGCCCCAGCATTTT. Protein sequence: CASSYATGGGQPQHF. The chain carries TRBV6-2 or TRBV6-3 and TRBJ1-5; 9 bases agree with TRBD1. V dropped 2 bases and J dropped 7; count of bases not matched to a gene: 6. CDR1 is MNHEY, CDR2 SVGEGT, per germline. The CDR3 is 15 residues long.

The chain couples TRBV20-1 to TRBJ2-1; a weak D match, TRBD2 (5 bases). V was pared by 4 bases and J by 8 bases, with 12 bases between. The CDR3 sequence is 12 residues long. Looked up from germline, CDR1 is DFQATT and CDR2 is SNEGSKA (reference sequence). The CDR3 DNA is TGCAGTGCTACCGACACGGGGTATGAGCAGTTCTTC. Its protein is CSATDTGYEQFF.

The chain carries TRBV18 and TRBJ2-7; 9 bases agree with TRBD1. The germline gives CDR1 KGHSH, CDR2 LQKENI. This CDR3 is 14 amino acids long. V was clipped by 3 bases and J by 3 bases; unmatched bases: 3. In DNA, the CDR3 is TGTGCCAGCTCACCCCCGGACAGGGGCTACGAGCAGTACTTC. Amino acids: CASSPPDRGYEQYF.

This clonotype has only a few counts. The V call is TRBV20-1, the J call TRBJ2-7; TRBD1 matches 12 bases. V was clipped by 2 bases and J by 7 bases; unmatched bases: 9. The CDR3 is 15 residues long. Germline V lookup: CDR1 DFQATT, CDR2 SNEGSKA (reference sequence). In nucleotides, the CDR3 is TGCAGTGCTAGACCGGGGACAGGGGGCCGTGAGGAGCAGTACTTC. It yields the protein CSARPGTGGREEQYF.

This clonotype was detected a few times. Here the CDR3 reads CSASRGGGPGYTF. CDR3 sequence (DNA): TGCAGTGCTAGTCGCGGGGGCGGTCCGGGCTACACCTTC. The chain has TRBV20-1 and TRBJ1-2; D is perhaps TRBD1 (6 bases). V lost 3 bases to trimming and J lost 8 bases, with 16 bases between them. The CDR3 is 13 amino acids. Germline CDR1 reads DFQATT; CDR2 reads SNEGSKA (reference sequence).

The chain links TRBV15 to TRBJ2-7; D call uncertain. V lost 0 bases, J lost 6 bases, and 15 bases lay in between. CDR3 length: 15 residues. Germline V gene lookup returns CDR1 LNHNV and CDR2 YYDKDF (reference sequence). The CDR3 DNA follows: TGTGCCACCAGCAGAGACCCAAAGGACCGGGTCGAGCAGTACTTC. Encoded protein: CATSRDPKDRVEQYF.

This clonotype has more than one count but fewer than ten. The chain joins TRBV12-3 or TRBV12-4 to TRBJ1-4; D may be TRBD1 (5 bases). The V end lost 6 bases, the J end lost 7 bases, and 21 bases lay between the germline ends. The length of the CDR3 is 16 residues. Written as DNA, the CDR3 is TGTGCCAGCAGCACGTTTGGCGGGGGGAACGGTGAAAAACTGTTTTTT. Its protein is CASSTFGGGNGEKLFF.